This T cell receptor beta chain was sequenced for a study of T cell responses to AZD1222 COVID-19 vaccine (dated by TCRdb to the early 2020s). Concerning the study at large: A total of approximately 230 trial participants underwent TCR sequencing, of whom approximately 210 received two doses of AZD1222 and 26 received two doses of the MenACWY control vaccine. Enrollment into the trials was organized by age into subgroups of 18-55, 56-69 and 70-plus years, and those subgroups contained around 150, 28 and 57 TCR-sequenced participants, respectively.

From the cysteine through the phenylalanine, the CDR3 covers 16 amino acids. Only the CDR3 DNA stays, 48 bases, in frame from base 1. The germline V gene encodes CDR1 SGHNT and CDR2 YENEEA. V is cut back by 1 base and J by 10 bases, with 5 bases in the junction unmatched. What the time point label conveys for this sample: about 28 days (+/-7) after the second vaccine dose. Because spike-specific TCR depth and breadth did not differ between the two schedules, AZD1222 recipients who got a second dose at roughly 4 weeks were pooled with those who got a second dose at roughly 12 weeks. Vaccinee samples came from UK trials COV001 and COV002, including a single-blind randomized controlled phase 2/3 trial of AZD1222 (ChAdOx1 nCoV-19) in healthy adults. Trial participant PBMC samples were collected at day 0 and day 28 after the second dose for TCRbeta chain sequencing. The investigation overall reported the following: Conclusions about previously exposed vaccinees were limited because only a handful of AZD1222 recipients were SARS-CoV-2 seropositive at baseline. Nearly half of unique spike-specific TCRs reportedly recognized epitopes outside regions mutated in the B.1.351 and B.1.1.7 variants. CD4 TCRs associated with the vaccine covered the entire spike protein, and the dominant responses were in regions 160-218 and 743-854. The 56-69-year group was small, and its depth increase did not reach significance, likely because of low power. A significant rise in spike-specific TCR breadth and depth was observed after two AZD1222 doses relative to day 0 and relative to MenACWY recipients. Participants were mostly white British, with more females than males. The authors suggested clonal diversity may have been underestimated. Because no day 14 peak-response samples were available, repertoires were characterized only after the peak T cell response.

On this clone itself: Its specific antigen is unknown. No base-level quality is on record; no much larger clone is a single base apart.

The CDR3 regions of human TCRbeta chains were analyzed by immunosequencing. Regarding the original processing steps: TCRs in the repertoires were matched against a reference library of SARS-CoV-2-specific TCRs that had been generated with the MIRA antigen-specificity platform. Breadth was defined as the fraction of unique TCRs that were SARS-CoV-2-associated. Depth was defined as the fraction of total T cells that were SARS-CoV-2-associated. Using the MIRA data, every spike-specific TCR was mapped to the spike region that the TCR reacted to and assigned to either a CD4 or a CD8 class. Log10-transformed breadth and depth values were compared by one-way ANOVA with Sidak's multiple comparisons tests. As stored in TCRdb, this immuneACCESS dataset retains in-frame rearrangements with V and J assigned. A fraction of the clones does not appear; measured against another copy, unresolved V genes explain less than half of the discrepancy, and the remainder lacks a known reason. For V, J and clone size, that table is used; D and trimming come from the DNA. Recorded for this sample are roughly 110,000 clones; less than 95% of them occurred a single time. The leading ten clones occupy roughly 8% of the sample.

The sequenced sample was peripheral blood, obtained 28 days after the second AZD1222 dose. The chain is encoded by TRBV11-3 joined to TRBJ2-1; 15 bases in the junction line up with TRBD2. The receptor was isolated from an adult who received the AZD1222 COVID-19 vaccine. The CDR3 here reads CASSLGGTSGGREQFF. The sequenced DNA is TGTGCCAGCAGCTTAGGAGGGACTAGCGGGGGGAGGGAGCAGTTCTTC. Joined to the reference TRBV11-3 and TRBJ2-1 proteins, this CDR3 gives the full variable domain: EAGVVQSPRYKIIEKKQPVAFWCNPISGHNTLYWYLQNLGQGPELLIRYENEEAVDDSQLPKDRFSAERLKGVDSTLKIQPAELGDSAVYLCASSLGGTSGGREQFFGPGTRLTVL.